The rows below give T cell receptor beta chains drawn from one sample of a study of shared clonotypes between healthy human individuals. The data were produced by immunoSEQ multiplex PCR, yet TCRdb's version contains in-frame clones alone and is incomplete. The repertoire consists of 800,000 or so clones, with 90% to 97% occurring once and the leading ten covering about 0.22%. Sequenced material: naive CD8+ T cells sorted from blood. These receptors all come from a man aged 30 to 39 in good health. CDR3s include the opening cysteine and the closing phenylalanine or tryptophan. Fields, in order: V gene, D gene, clone size, J gene, CDR3 protein, CDR3 DNA. The D gene is left open where the match is weak. Clone size is shown for a subset of rows, as once, few, many or a class of expanded clone.

V gene: TRBV2
D gene: .
clone size: .
J gene: TRBJ2-7
CDR3 protein: CASSDPPAPYEQYF
CDR3 DNA: TGTGCCAGCAGTGACCCACCCGCCCCCTACGAGCAGTACTTC

V gene: TRBV4-3
D gene: TRBD1
clone size: .
J gene: TRBJ1-2
CDR3 protein: CASSLGSKGGDPGQAYGYTF
CDR3 DNA: TGCGCCAGCAGCCTCGGTAGTAAAGGGGGCGATCCGGGGCAGGCCTATGGCTACACCTTC

V gene: TRBV12-5
D gene: TRBD1
clone size: .
J gene: TRBJ1-5
CDR3 protein: CASGPAPGQGARSNQPQHF
CDR3 DNA: TGTGCTAGTGGTCCAGCCCCGGGACAGGGGGCTCGAAGCAATCAGCCCCAGCATTTT

V gene: TRBV7-6
D gene: .
clone size: .
J gene: TRBJ2-1
CDR3 protein: CASRDRDFTPSEQFF
CDR3 DNA: TGTGCCAGCAGGGACCGGGACTTCACCCCAAGTGAGCAGTTCTTC

V gene: TRBV5-1
D gene: .
clone size: .
J gene: TRBJ2-7
CDR3 protein: CASSEGLTGEQYF
CDR3 DNA: TGCGCCAGCAGCGAGGGGTTAACCGGCGAGCAGTACTTC

V gene: TRBV2
D gene: TRBD2
clone size: .
J gene: TRBJ2-3
CDR3 protein: CASNHLTSGTTDTQYF
CDR3 DNA: TGTGCCAGCAACCACCTGACTAGCGGGACCACAGATACGCAGTATTTT

V gene: TRBV11-2
D gene: .
clone size: .
J gene: TRBJ2-7
CDR3 protein: CASSSKLGLRVYEQYF
CDR3 DNA: TGTGCCAGCAGTTCCAAACTAGGGCTTCGGGTCTACGAGCAGTACTTC

V gene: TRBV9
D gene: TRBD2
clone size: .
J gene: TRBJ2-1
CDR3 protein: CASSVWLAGGRYNEQFF
CDR3 DNA: TGTGCCAGCAGCGTGTGGCTAGCGGGAGGGAGGTACAATGAGCAGTTCTTC

V gene: TRBV25-1
D gene: .
clone size: .
J gene: TRBJ1-5
CDR3 protein: CASSEQGGGNQPQHF
CDR3 DNA: TGTGCCAGCAGTGAACAGGGTGGGGGCAATCAGCCCCAGCATTTT

V gene: TRBV20-1
D gene: .
clone size: .
J gene: TRBJ2-1
CDR3 protein: CSARTSNEQFF
CDR3 DNA: TGCAGTGCTAGAACCAGTAATGAGCAGTTCTTC

V gene: TRBV11-1
D gene: .
clone size: .
J gene: TRBJ2-7
CDR3 protein: CASQPGDTYEQYF
CDR3 DNA: TGTGCCAGCCAGCCAGGGGATACCTACGAGCAGTACTTC

V gene: TRBV29-1
D gene: .
clone size: .
J gene: TRBJ2-1
CDR3 protein: CSVEDRDNSYNEQFF
CDR3 DNA: TGCAGCGTTGAAGATCGGGACAACTCCTACAATGAGCAGTTCTTC

V gene: TRBV15
D gene: .
clone size: .
J gene: TRBJ2-7
CDR3 protein: CATSREPLAYPYEQYF
CDR3 DNA: TGTGCCACCAGCAGAGAACCGCTAGCGTACCCCTACGAGCAGTACTTC

V gene: TRBV2
D gene: .
clone size: .
J gene: TRBJ2-1
CDR3 protein: CASSETNTYNEQFF
CDR3 DNA: TGTGCCAGCAGTGAGACCAATACCTACAATGAGCAGTTCTTC

V gene: TRBV4-3
D gene: TRBD2
clone size: .
J gene: TRBJ2-1
CDR3 protein: CASSQGTSGSNEQFF
CDR3 DNA: TGCGCCAGCAGCCAGGGGACTAGCGGGAGCAATGAGCAGTTCTTC

V gene: TRBV27
D gene: TRBD1
clone size: .
J gene: TRBJ1-1
CDR3 protein: CASTKQGVDEAFF
CDR3 DNA: TGTGCCAGCACCAAGCAGGGGGTAGATGAAGCTTTCTTT

V gene: TRBV5-1
D gene: .
clone size: once
J gene: TRBJ2-7
CDR3 protein: CASSFGISYEQYF
CDR3 DNA: TGCGCCAGCAGCTTCGGCATCTCCTACGAGCAGTACTTC

V gene: TRBV27
D gene: TRBD2
clone size: .
J gene: TRBJ2-7
CDR3 protein: CASGPSGRAHEQYF
CDR3 DNA: TGTGCCAGCGGACCTAGCGGGAGGGCCCACGAGCAGTACTTC

V gene: TRBV7-8
D gene: TRBD2
clone size: .
J gene: TRBJ2-3
CDR3 protein: CASSLRTSGGPATDTQYF
CDR3 DNA: TGTGCCAGCAGCTTACGGACTAGCGGGGGGCCAGCTACAGATACGCAGTATTTT

V gene: TRBV29-1
D gene: .
clone size: .
J gene: TRBJ2-7
CDR3 protein: CSVAPSSYEQYF
CDR3 DNA: TGCAGCGTTGCCCCCAGCTCCTACGAGCAGTACTTC

V gene: TRBV5-1
D gene: TRBD1
clone size: .
J gene: TRBJ2-7
CDR3 protein: CASSLEQGALGEQYF
CDR3 DNA: TGCGCCAGCAGCTTGGAGCAGGGGGCGCTGGGTGAGCAGTACTTC

V gene: TRBV29-1
D gene: .
clone size: once
J gene: TRBJ2-7
CDR3 protein: CSALTIASYEQYF
CDR3 DNA: TGCAGCGCCCTGACCATCGCCTCCTACGAGCAGTACTTC

V gene: TRBV28
D gene: TRBD2
clone size: .
J gene: TRBJ2-5
CDR3 protein: CASSSRAGKETQYF
CDR3 DNA: TGTGCCAGCAGTTCCCGAGCGGGGAAAGAGACCCAGTACTTC

V gene: TRBV9
D gene: .
clone size: .
J gene: TRBJ2-5
CDR3 protein: CASSAGRQETQYF
CDR3 DNA: TGTGCCAGCAGCGCCGGTCGCCAAGAGACCCAGTACTTC

V gene: TRBV7-9
D gene: .
clone size: .
J gene: TRBJ2-2
CDR3 protein: CASTLQGTGGELFF
CDR3 DNA: TGTGCCAGCACCCTACAGGGTACGGGCGGGGAGCTGTTTTTT

V gene: TRBV29-1
D gene: .
clone size: .
J gene: TRBJ2-7
CDR3 protein: CSVVRDNSYEQYF
CDR3 DNA: TGCAGCGTTGTCCGGGACAACTCCTACGAGCAGTACTTC

V gene: TRBV7-9
D gene: .
clone size: .
J gene: TRBJ2-5
CDR3 protein: CASSFMGLGEWNQETQYF
CDR3 DNA: TGTGCCAGCAGCTTTATGGGACTTGGGGAATGGAACCAAGAGACCCAGTACTTC

V gene: TRBV9
D gene: .
clone size: .
J gene: TRBJ2-7
CDR3 protein: CASSGGTAPTYEQYF
CDR3 DNA: TGTGCCAGCAGCGGAGGGACGGCGCCTACCTACGAGCAGTACTTC

V gene: TRBV4-1
D gene: TRBD1
clone size: .
J gene: TRBJ2-7
CDR3 protein: CASSSDRAHEQYF
CDR3 DNA: TGCGCCAGCAGCTCGGACAGGGCGCACGAGCAGTACTTC

V gene: TRBV2
D gene: TRBD2
clone size: once
J gene: TRBJ2-3
CDR3 protein: CASRGTSGSNTDTQYF
CDR3 DNA: TGTGCCAGCAGGGGGACTAGCGGGAGTAACACAGATACGCAGTATTTT

V gene: TRBV28
D gene: TRBD2
clone size: .
J gene: TRBJ2-7
CDR3 protein: CASSLPNLAGGAYEQYF
CDR3 DNA: TGTGCCAGCAGTTTACCCAATCTAGCGGGAGGCGCCTACGAGCAGTACTTC

V gene: TRBV2
D gene: .
clone size: .
J gene: TRBJ1-2
CDR3 protein: CASSTVPRGYTF
CDR3 DNA: TGTGCCAGCAGTACAGTTCCTCGTGGCTACACCTTC